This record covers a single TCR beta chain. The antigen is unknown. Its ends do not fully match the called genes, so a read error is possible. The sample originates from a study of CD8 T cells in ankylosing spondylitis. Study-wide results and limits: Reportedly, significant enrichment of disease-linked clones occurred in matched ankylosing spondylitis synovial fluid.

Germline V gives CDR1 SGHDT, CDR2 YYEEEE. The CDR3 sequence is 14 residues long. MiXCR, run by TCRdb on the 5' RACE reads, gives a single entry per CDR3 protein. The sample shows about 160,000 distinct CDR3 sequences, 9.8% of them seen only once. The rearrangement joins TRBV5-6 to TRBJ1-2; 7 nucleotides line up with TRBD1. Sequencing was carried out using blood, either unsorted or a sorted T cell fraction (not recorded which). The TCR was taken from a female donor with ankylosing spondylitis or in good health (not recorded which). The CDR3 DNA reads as TGTGCCAGCAACTTGGACAGGTCTAACTATGGCTACACCTTC. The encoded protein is CASNLDRSNYGYTF.